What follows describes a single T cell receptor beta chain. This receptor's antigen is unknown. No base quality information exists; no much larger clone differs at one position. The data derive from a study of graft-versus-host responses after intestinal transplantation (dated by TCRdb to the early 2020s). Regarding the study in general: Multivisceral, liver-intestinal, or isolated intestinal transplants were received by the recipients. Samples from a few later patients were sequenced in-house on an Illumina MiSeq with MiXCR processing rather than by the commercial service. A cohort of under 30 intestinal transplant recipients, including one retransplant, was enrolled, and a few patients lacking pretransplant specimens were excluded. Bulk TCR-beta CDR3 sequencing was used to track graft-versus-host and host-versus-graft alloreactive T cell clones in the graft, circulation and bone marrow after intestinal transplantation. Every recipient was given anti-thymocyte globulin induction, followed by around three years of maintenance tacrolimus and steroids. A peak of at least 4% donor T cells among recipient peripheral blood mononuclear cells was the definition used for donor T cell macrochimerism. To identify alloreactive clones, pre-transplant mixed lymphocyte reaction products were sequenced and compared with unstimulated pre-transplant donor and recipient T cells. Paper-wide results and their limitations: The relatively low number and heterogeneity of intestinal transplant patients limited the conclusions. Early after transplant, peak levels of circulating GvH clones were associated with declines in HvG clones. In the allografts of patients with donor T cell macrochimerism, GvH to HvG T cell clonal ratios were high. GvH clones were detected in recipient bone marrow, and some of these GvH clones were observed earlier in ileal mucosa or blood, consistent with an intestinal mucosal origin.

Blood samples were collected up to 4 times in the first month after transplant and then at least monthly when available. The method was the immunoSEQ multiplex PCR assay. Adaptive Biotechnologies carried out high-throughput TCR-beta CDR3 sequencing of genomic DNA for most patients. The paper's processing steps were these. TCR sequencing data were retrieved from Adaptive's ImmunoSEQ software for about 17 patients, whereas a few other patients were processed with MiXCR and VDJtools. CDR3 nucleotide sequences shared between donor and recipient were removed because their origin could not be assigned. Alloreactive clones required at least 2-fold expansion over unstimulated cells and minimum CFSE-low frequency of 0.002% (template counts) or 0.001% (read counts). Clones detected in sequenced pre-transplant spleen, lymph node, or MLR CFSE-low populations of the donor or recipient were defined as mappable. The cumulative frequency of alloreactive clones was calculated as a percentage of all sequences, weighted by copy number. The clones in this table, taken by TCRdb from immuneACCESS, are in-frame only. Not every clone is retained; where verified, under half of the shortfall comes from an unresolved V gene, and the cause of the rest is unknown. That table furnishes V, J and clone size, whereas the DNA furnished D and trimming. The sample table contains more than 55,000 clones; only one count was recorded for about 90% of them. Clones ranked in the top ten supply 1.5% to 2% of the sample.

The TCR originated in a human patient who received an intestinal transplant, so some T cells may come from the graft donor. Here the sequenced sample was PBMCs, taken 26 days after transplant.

The bases read TGCGCCAGCAGTATCACAGGCGGCGACTACGAGCAGTACTTC. This codes for CASSITGGDYEQYF. The sequence links TRBV10-2 to TRBJ2-7; possibly the D gene is TRBD1, per 5 matching bases. V is pared back by 5 bases and J by 3 bases, with 14 bases lying between the germline termini. As encoded in the germline V gene, CDR1 is WSHSY while CDR2 is SAAADI. The CDR3 has 14 amino acids, counting the end cysteine and phenylalanine. Only the CDR3 DNA is retained, 42 bases long and in frame from the first base.